This TCR beta chain was recovered during a study of T cell responses to AZD1222 COVID-19 vaccine (dated by TCRdb to the early 2020s). With regard to the full study: AZD1222 recipients with second doses at about 4 weeks or about 12 weeks were pooled, because spike-specific TCR depth and breadth did not differ between schedules. TCR sequencing covered some 240 trial participants: nearly 210 given two doses of AZD1222 and about 26 given two doses of MenACWY control vaccine. Trial participants were enrolled into age subgroups of 18-55, 56-69 and 70-plus years, which contained approximately 150, 28 and 58 TCR-sequenced participants, respectively. Study-wide findings and limitations: Because no day 14 peak-response samples were available, repertoires were characterized only after the peak T cell response. Participants were mostly white British and included more females than males, and it was suggested by the authors that clonal diversity may have been underestimated. Epitopes outside the regions mutated in the B.1.351 and B.1.1.7 variants were reportedly recognized by nearly half of the unique spike-specific TCRs. The whole spike protein was spanned by vaccine-associated CD4 TCRs, and dominant responses were seen in regions 160-218 and 743-854. Spike-specific TCR breadth and depth rose significantly after two AZD1222 doses compared with day 0 and with MenACWY recipients. Conclusions about previously exposed vaccinees are limited, since just six AZD1222 recipients were seropositive for SARS-CoV-2 at baseline. The 56-69-year group was small, and its depth increase did not reach significance, likely because of low power.

The time point label for this specimen denotes: baseline before first vaccination. Vaccinee samples came from UK trials COV001 and COV002, including a single-blind randomized controlled phase 2/3 trial of AZD1222 (ChAdOx1 nCoV-19) in healthy adults. For TCRbeta chain sequencing, PBMC samples were collected from trial participants at day 0 and at day 28 after the second dose. The CDR3 regions of human TCRbeta chains were analyzed by immunosequencing. Per the authors' processing: TCRs in the repertoires were matched against a reference library of SARS-CoV-2-specific TCRs that had been generated with the MIRA antigen-specificity platform. Breadth was defined as the fraction of unique TCRs that were SARS-CoV-2-associated, and depth was defined as the fraction of total T cells that were SARS-CoV-2-associated. Using the MIRA data, each spike-specific TCR was assigned both to the spike region to which the TCR was reactive and to a CD4 or CD8 class. Log10-transformed breadth and depth values were compared by one-way ANOVA with Sidak's multiple comparisons tests. TCRdb limited this immuneACCESS table to in-frame rearrangements with V and J called. A share of clones is missing; checked studies link under half to unresolved V genes, and the rest is unexplained. The DNA gave D and trimming, while V, J and clone size come from that table. The sample contains more than 75,000 clones, approximately 90% of them found a single time. The leading ten clones occupy around 6.9% of the sample.

The table lists this clone with a few counts. The antigen this receptor binds is unknown. No much larger clone is present one base from it, and per-base qualities are unavailable. Via the germline V gene, CDR1 is KGHSH and CDR2 LQKENI. After removal of 5 bases from V and 2 bases from J, the junction retains 4 bases not matched to a gene. The CDR3 goes from the cysteine to the phenylalanine over 16 residues. Just the 48-base CDR3 DNA is kept, in frame starting at base 1. The TCR was taken from an adult in good health. This receptor chain uses TRBV18 and TRBJ1-3, with 12 bases matching TRBD1. The specimen was peripheral blood, collected on day 0 of AZD1222 vaccination. At the DNA level, the sequence is TGTGCCAGCTCATCGGGACAGGGGGCGCCTGGAAACACCATATATTTT. It specifies CASSSGQGAPGNTIYF. Beyond the CDR3, the reference TRBV18 and TRBJ1-3 genes provide the residues; the full variable domain reads: NAGVMQNPRHLVRRRGQEARLRCSPMKGHSHVYWYRQLPEEGLKFMVYLQKENIIDESGMPKERFSAEFPKEGPSILRIQQVVRGDSAAYFCASSSGQGAPGNTIYFGEGSWLTVV.